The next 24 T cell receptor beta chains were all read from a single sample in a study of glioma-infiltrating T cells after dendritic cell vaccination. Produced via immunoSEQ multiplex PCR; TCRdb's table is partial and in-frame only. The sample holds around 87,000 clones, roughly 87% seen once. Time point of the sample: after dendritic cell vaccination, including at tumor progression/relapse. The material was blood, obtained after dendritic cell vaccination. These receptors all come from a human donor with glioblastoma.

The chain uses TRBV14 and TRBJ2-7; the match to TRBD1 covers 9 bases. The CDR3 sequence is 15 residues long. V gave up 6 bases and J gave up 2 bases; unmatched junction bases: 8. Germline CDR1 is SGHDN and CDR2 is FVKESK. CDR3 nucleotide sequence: TGTGCCAGCAGACAAACAGGGGGCCTAACCTACGAGCAGTACTTC. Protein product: CASRQTGGLTYEQYF.

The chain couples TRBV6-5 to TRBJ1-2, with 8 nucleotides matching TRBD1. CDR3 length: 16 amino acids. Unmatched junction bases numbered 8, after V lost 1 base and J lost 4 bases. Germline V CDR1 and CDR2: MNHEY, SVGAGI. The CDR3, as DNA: TGTGCCAGCAGTTACTACGGACAGGGCGAGGGCTATGGCTACACCTTC. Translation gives CASSYYGQGEGYGYTF.

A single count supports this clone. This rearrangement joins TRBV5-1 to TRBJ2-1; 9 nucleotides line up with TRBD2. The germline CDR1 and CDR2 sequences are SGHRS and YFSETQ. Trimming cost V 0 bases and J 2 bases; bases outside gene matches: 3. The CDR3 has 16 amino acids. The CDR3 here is CASSLALAGAYNEQFF. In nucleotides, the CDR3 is TGCGCCAGCAGCTTGGCCTTAGCGGGGGCCTACAATGAGCAGTTCTTC.

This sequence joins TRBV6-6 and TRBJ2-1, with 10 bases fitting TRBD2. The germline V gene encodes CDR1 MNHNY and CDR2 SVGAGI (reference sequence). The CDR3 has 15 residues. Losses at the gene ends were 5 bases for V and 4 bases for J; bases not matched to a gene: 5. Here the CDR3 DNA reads TGTGCCAGCAGTCAACTAGCGGGGCGGTACAATGAGCAGTTCTTC. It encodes CASSQLAGRYNEQFF.

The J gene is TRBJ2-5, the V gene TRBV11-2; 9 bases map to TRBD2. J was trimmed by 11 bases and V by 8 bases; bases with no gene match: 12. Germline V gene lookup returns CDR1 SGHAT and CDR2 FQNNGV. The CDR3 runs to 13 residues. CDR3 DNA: TGTGCCAGCCGAGAGGCGGGGGGGCCGACGCAGTACTTC. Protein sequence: CASREAGGPTQYF.

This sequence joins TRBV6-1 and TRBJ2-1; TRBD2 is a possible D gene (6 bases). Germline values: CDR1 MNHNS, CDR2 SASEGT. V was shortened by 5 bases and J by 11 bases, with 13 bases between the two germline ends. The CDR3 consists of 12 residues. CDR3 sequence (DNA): TGTGCCAGCAGTTATTCCGGGAGTAAGCAGTTCTTC. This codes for CASSYSGSKQFF.

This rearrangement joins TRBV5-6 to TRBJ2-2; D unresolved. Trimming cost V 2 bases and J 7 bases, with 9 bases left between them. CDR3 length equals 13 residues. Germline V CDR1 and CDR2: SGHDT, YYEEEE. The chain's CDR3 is CASSFARSGELFF. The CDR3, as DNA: TGTGCCAGCAGCTTCGCGCGGAGCGGGGAGCTGTTTTTT.

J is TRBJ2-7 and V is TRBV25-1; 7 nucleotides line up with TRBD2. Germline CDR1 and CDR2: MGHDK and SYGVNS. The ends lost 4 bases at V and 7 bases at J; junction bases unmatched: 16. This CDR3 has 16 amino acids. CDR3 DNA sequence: TGTGCCAGCAGTGCCATGGGATCTGGGGAGGGAGAAGAGCAGTACTTC. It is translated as CASSAMGSGEGEEQYF.

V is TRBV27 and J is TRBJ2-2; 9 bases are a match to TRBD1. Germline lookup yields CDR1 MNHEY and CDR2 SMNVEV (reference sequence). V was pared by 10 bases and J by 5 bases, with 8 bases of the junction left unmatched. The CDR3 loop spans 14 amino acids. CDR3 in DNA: TGTGCCACCAGGGACAGGGTGGCAACCGGGGAGCTGTTTTTT. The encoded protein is CATRDRVATGELFF.

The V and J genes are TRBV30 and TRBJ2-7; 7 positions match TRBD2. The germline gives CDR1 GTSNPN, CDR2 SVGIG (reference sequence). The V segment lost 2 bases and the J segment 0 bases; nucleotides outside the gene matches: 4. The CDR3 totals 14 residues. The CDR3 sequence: CAWSTGGSSYEQYF. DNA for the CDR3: TGTGCCTGGAGTACCGGGGGGAGCTCCTACGAGCAGTACTTC.

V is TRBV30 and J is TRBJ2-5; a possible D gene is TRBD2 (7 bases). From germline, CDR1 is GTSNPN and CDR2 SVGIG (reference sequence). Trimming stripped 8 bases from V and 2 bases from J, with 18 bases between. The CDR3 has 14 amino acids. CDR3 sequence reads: CAATGRGGQETQYF. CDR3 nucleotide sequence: TGTGCCGCGACGGGGAGGGGGGGACAAGAGACCCAGTACTTC. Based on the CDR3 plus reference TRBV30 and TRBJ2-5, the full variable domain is SQTIHQWPATLVQPVGSPLSLECTVEGTSNPNLYWYRQAAGRGLQLLFYSVGIGQISSEVPQNLSASRPQDRQFILSSKKLLLSDSGFYLCAATGRGGQETQYFGPGTRLLVL.

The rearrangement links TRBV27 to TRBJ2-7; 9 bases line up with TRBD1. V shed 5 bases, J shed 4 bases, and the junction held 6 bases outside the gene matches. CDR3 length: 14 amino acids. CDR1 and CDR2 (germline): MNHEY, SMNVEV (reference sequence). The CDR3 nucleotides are TGTGCCAGCAGTCCGCGGGACAGGGAGTACGAGCAGTACTTC. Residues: CASSPRDREYEQYF.

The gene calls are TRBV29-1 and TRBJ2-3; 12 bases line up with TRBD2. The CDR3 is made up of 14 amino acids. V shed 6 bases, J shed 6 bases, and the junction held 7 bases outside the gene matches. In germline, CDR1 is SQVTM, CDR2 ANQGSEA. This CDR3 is CSVLTTSGGDTQYF. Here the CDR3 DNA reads TGCAGCGTCCTCACGACTAGCGGGGGCGATACGCAGTATTTT.

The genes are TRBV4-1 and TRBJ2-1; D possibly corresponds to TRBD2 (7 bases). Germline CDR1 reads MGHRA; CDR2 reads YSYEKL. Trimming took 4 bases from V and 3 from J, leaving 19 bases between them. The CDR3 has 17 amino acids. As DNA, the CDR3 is TGCGCCAGCAGCCTCCCCCCTGGCGGGGGCTACTACAATGAGCAGTTCTTC. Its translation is CASSLPPGGGYYNEQFF.

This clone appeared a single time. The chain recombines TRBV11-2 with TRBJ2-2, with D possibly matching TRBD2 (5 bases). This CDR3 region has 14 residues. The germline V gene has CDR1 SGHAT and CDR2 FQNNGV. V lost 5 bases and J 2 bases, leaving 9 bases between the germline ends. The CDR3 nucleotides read TGTGCCAGCAGCCCCAGACTAAACACCGGGGAGCTGTTTTTT. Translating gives CASSPRLNTGELFF.

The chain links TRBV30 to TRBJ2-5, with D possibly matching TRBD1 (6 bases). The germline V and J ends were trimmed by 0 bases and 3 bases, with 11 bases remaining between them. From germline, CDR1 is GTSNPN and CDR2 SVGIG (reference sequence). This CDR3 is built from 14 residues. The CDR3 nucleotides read TGTGCCTGGAGTGTAGGGACAATCGAAGAGACCCAGTACTTC. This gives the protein CAWSVGTIEETQYF.

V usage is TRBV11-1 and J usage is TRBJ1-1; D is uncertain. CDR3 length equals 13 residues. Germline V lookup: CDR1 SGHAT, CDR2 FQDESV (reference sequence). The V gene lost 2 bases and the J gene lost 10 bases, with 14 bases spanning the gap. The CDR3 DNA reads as TGTGCCAGCAGCTTAATTCGGGGAGCAGGAGCTTTCTTT. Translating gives CASSLIRGAGAFF.

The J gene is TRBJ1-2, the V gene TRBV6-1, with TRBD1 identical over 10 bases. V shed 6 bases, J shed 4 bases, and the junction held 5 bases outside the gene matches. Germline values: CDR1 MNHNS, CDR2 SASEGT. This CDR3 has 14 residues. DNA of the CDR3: TGTGCCAGCAGATTGACAGGGGGCGGCTATGGCTACACCTTC. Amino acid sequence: CASRLTGGGYGYTF.

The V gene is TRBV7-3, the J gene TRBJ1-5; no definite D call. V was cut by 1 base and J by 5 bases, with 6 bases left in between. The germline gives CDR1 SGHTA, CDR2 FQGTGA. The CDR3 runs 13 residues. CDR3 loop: CASSLNRDQPQHF. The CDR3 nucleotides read TGTGCCAGCAGCTTAAACAGAGATCAGCCCCAGCATTTT.

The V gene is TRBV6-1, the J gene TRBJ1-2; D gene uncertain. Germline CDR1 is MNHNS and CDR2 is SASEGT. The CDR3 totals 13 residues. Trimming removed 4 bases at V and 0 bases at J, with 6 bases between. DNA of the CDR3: TGTGCCAGCAGTGCCGAGACTAACTATGGCTACACCTTC. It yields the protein CASSAETNYGYTF.

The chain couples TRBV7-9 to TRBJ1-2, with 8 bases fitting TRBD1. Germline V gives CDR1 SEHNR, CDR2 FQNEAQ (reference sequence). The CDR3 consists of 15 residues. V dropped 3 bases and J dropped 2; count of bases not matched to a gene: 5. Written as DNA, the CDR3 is TGTGCCAGCAGCTTGGGGACAGGCGTCAACTATGGCTACACCTTC. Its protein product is CASSLGTGVNYGYTF.

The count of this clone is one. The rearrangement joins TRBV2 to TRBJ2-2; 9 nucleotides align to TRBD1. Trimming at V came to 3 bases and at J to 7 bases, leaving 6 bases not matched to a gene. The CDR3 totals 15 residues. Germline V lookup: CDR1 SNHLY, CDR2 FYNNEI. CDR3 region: CASSDLTGGSGELFF. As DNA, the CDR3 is TGTGCCAGCAGTGATCTGACAGGGGGTAGCGGGGAGCTGTTTTTT.

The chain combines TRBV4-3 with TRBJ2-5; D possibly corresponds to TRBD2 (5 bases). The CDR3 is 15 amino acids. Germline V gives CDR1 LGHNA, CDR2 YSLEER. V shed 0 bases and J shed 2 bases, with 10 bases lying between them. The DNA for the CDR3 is TGCGCCAGCAGCCAAGATACAGCGGTACAAGAGACCCAGTACTTC. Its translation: CASSQDTAVQETQYF.

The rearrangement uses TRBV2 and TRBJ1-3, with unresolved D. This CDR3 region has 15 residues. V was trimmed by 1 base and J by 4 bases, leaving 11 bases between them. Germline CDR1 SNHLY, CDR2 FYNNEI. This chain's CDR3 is CASSEVRLAGNTIYF. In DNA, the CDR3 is TGTGCCAGCAGTGAAGTTAGACTTGCCGGAAACACCATATATTTT. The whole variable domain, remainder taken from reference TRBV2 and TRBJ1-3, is EPEVTQTPSHQVTQMGQEVILRCVPISNHLYFYWYRQILGQKVEFLVSFYNNEISEKSEIFDDQFSVERPDGSNFTLKIRSTKLEDSAMYFCASSEVRLAGNTIYFGEGSWLTVV.